This T cell receptor (beta chain) was documented in a study of glioma-infiltrating T cells after dendritic cell vaccination. Here immunoSEQ multiplex PCR was the method, and the copy in TCRdb shows in-frame clones only, minus some. The sample has about 36,000 clones; 82% are singletons. Study-wide points: Complete blood and tumor specimen sets were limited to few patients.

With 6 bases clipped from V and 10 bases from J, the junction kept 8 bases outside the gene matches. The CDR3 is made up of 11 amino acids. Germline V gene sequence: CDR1 SQVTM, CDR2 ANQGSEA. With regard to this clone: What it recognizes is unknown.

This TCR derives from a human donor with glioblastoma. The chain links TRBV29-1 to TRBJ1-1; TRBD1 matches 7 bases. The input for sequencing was blood, taken before dendritic cell vaccination. CDR3 sequence: CSVAGGQRAFF. Written as DNA, the CDR3 is TGCAGCGTCGCCGGGGGACAGCGAGCTTTCTTT. Based on the CDR3 plus reference TRBV29-1 and TRBJ1-1, the full variable domain is SAVISQKPSRDICQRGTSLTIQCQVDSQVTMMFWYRQQPGQSLTLIATANQGSEATYESGFVIDKFPISRPNLTFSTLTVSNMSPEDSSIYLCSVAGGQRAFFGQGTRLTVV.